This T cell receptor beta chain was obtained from a study of shared clonotypes between healthy human individuals. Donors had no recently reported acute infections or vaccinations and were HIV-negative. The CD4+ fraction was divided into a CD45RA+ naive subset and a CD45RA-negative memory subset. Germline V gene lookup returns CDR1 MNHNS and CDR2 SASEGT. The length of the CDR3 is 14 residues. Trimming left V 5 bases short and J 0 bases short, with 8 bases between. TCRdb keeps only in-frame clones here, not all; method: immunoSEQ multiplex PCR. In the table there are 2 million to 2.5 million clones, approximately 94% of which are singletons.

This receptor was identified in a man between 18 and 29 years old in good health. Sequencing was performed on naive CD4+ T cells sorted from blood. Subset denoted: CD45RA+ positively selected. V usage is TRBV6-1 and J usage is TRBJ1-3; D is uncertain. The CDR3 DNA sequence: TGTGCCAGCAGTAGAAAGGGCTCTGGAAACACCATATATTTT. Translated: CASSRKGSGNTIYF.